Listed here are 17 T cell receptor beta chains from one sample, sequenced in a study of cytomegalovirus exposure and HLA in healthy donors. Sequencing used immunoSEQ multiplex PCR; TCRdb keeps in-frame clones, though not all of them. The sample has more than 95,000 clones; more than 70% are singletons. The sample comprised PBMCs. All receptors derive from a man between 18 and 29 years old in good health and CMV-seronegative.

This clone occurred once. One end of the junction varies from germline; a read error may be responsible. The V and J genes are TRBV5-1 and TRBJ1-1; D is possibly TRBD1 (5 bases). The length of the CDR3 is 13 residues. Germline assignment: CDR1 SGHRS and CDR2 YFSETQ. The chain's CDR3 is CASSGGGNPEAFF. CDR3 nucleotide sequence: TGCGCCAGCAGCGGTGGGGGGAACCCTGAAGCTTTCTTT. Filled out from reference TRBV5-1 and TRBJ1-1, the complete variable domain reads KAGVTQTPRYLIKTRGQQVTLSCSPISGHRSVSWYQQTPGQGLQFLFEYFSETQRNKGNFPGRFSGRQFSNSRSEMNVSTLELGDSALYLCASSGGGNPEAFFGQGTRLTVV.

V usage is TRBV9 and J usage is TRBJ2-3; TRBD2 matches at 9 bases. After removal of 0 bases from V and 6 bases from J, the junction contained 5 bases not matched to a gene. The CDR3 loop spans 15 amino acids. The germline CDR1 and CDR2 sequences are SGDLS and YYNGEE. In DNA form, the CDR3 reads TGTGCCAGCAGCGTAGAGGGCGGGGGGGCCGATACGCAGTATTTT. Translation gives CASSVEGGGADTQYF.

This clone appeared once. The chain carries TRBV27 and TRBJ1-5, with a possible D match to TRBD1 (6 bases). CDR3 length equals 15 residues. With 2 bases removed from V and 11 bases from J, the gap between germline ends came to 19 bases. The germline CDR1 and CDR2 sequences are MNHEY and SMNVEV (reference sequence). CDR3 in amino acids: CASSLQGPALLSQHF. The CDR3 DNA sequence: TGTGCCAGCAGTTTACAGGGGCCGGCCTTACTGTCCCAGCATTTT.

This clone was detected only once. The chain carries TRBV11-2 and TRBJ2-3; no firm D call. This CDR3 region has 12 residues. The V end was cut by 2 bases, the J end by 5 bases, with 5 bases between. Germline-derived CDR1 and CDR2 are SGHAT and FQNNGV. CDR3 amino acids: CASSLNIDTQYF. The CDR3, as DNA: TGTGCCAGCAGCTTAAACATAGATACGCAGTATTTT.

J is TRBJ1-2 and V is TRBV10-3; D possibly corresponds to TRBD1 (6 bases). The V gene's germline CDR1 is ENHRY and CDR2 SYGVKD. CDR3 length equals 17 residues. Trimming cost V 0 bases and J 7 bases, with 21 bases left between them. CDR3 sequence reads: CAISESLTGHRDRGYTF. The CDR3 DNA sequence: TGTGCCATCAGTGAGTCTCTGACGGGACATAGAGATCGTGGCTACACCTTC.

This clone has only one observation. CDR3 amino acids: CASSHVRDRFYEQYF. The CDR3 DNA reads as TGTGCCAGCAGCCATGTCCGGGACAGGTTCTACGAGCAGTACTTC. The rearrangement uses TRBV12-1 and TRBJ2-7; the DNA was not used to check the table's D call, TRBD1. TRBV12-1 corresponds to a pseudogene. This CDR3 comprises 15 residues.

The chain uses TRBV6-1 and TRBJ1-2; D call uncertain. CDR1 and CDR2 (germline): MNHNS, SASEGT. The CDR3 runs 15 residues. V was cut by 2 bases and J by 5 bases, with 15 bases left in between. The CDR3 nucleotides read TGTGCCAGCAGTGAAAGGAAGCCGGGAGTTTATGGCTACACCTTC. It yields the protein CASSERKPGVYGYTF.

The chain couples TRBV6-5 to TRBJ1-6; D gene unclear. The CDR3 extends over 13 amino acids. Looked up from germline, CDR1 is MNHEY and CDR2 is SVGAGI. Trimming took 6 bases from V and 5 from J, leaving 8 bases between them. For the CDR3, the DNA is TGTGCCAGCAGCAGGACTAATAATTCACCCCTCCACTTT. Translating it yields CASSRTNNSPLHF.

V is TRBV7-2 and J is TRBJ2-5, with unresolved D. Per germline, CDR1 SGHTA and CDR2 FQGNSA. V lost 3 bases and J 5 bases, leaving 16 bases between the germline ends. This CDR3 spans 15 amino acids. The CDR3 coding sequence is TGTGCCAGCAGCTTGGCCGGTGGAGTACGCGAGACCCAGTACTTC. This encodes CASSLAGGVRETQYF. The full variable domain, with the rest looked up from reference TRBV7-2 and TRBJ2-5, is GAGVSQSPSNKVTEKGKDVELRCDPISGHTALYWYRQSLGQGLEFLIYFQGNSAPDKSGLPSDRFSAERTGGSVSTLTIQRTQQEDSAVYLCASSLAGGVRETQYFGPGTRLLVL.

The chain is built from TRBV28 and TRBJ1-1; tentatively, D is TRBD1 (5 bases). CDR1 and CDR2 from the germline V gene are MDHEN and SYDVKM. CDR3 length equals 15 residues. The V end was cut by 4 bases, the J end by 0 bases, with 12 bases between. CDR3 DNA: TGTGCCAGCAGTTCTGGGGACTTCATGAACACTGAAGCTTTCTTT. Protein: CASSSGDFMNTEAFF.

V is TRBV4-1 and J is TRBJ1-6; no definite D call. With 1 base removed from V and 0 bases from J, the gap between germline ends came to 10 bases. Germline assignment: CDR1 MGHRA and CDR2 YSYEKL. The CDR3 covers 17 residues. CDR3 residues: CASSQGTPHSYNSPLHF. Here the CDR3 DNA reads TGCGCCAGCAGCCAAGGCACACCACACTCCTATAATTCACCCCTCCACTTT.

The CDR3 is CASSYAPRGTDTQYF. The DNA of the CDR3 is TGTGCCAGCAGTTACGCCCCGAGGGGGACAGATACGCAGTATTTT. The chain combines TRBV6-5 with TRBJ2-3; TRBD1 might be the D (6 bases). CDR1 MNHEY and CDR2 SVGAGI come from the germline V gene. This CDR3 is built from 15 residues. Trimming took 2 bases from V and 3 from J, leaving 12 bases between them.

The chain combines TRBV6-1 with TRBJ2-7, with a weak D call TRBD1 (5 bases). The germline gives CDR1 MNHNS, CDR2 SASEGT. CDR3 size: 14 residues. The V end lost 6 bases, the J end lost 2 bases, and 14 bases lay between the germline ends. For the CDR3, the DNA is TGTGCCAGCAGGGACGACAGCCCACCCTACGAGCAGTACTTC. Its protein is CASRDDSPPYEQYF.

The chain is built from TRBV19 and TRBJ2-7; no definite D call. CDR1 is LNHDA, CDR2 SQIVND, per germline (reference sequence). CDR3 length: 14 amino acids. V was shortened by 4 bases and J by 3 bases, with 13 bases between the two germline ends. The CDR3, as DNA: TGTGCCAGTAGTACAGGCTACTTCGACTACGAGCAGTACTTC. Translating gives CASSTGYFDYEQYF.

The J gene is TRBJ2-1, the V gene TRBV28; TRBD2 aligns across 9 bases. This CDR3 spans 15 amino acids. Trimming removed 7 bases from V and 1 base from J; junction bases left unmatched: 5. Germline assignment: CDR1 MDHEN and CDR2 SYDVKM. The CDR3 region is CASKGLALSYNEQFF. The CDR3 nucleotides are TGTGCCAGCAAAGGACTAGCGCTATCCTACAATGAGCAGTTCTTC.

The chain employs TRBV6-5 and TRBJ1-2; D might be TRBD1 (6 bases). Trimming took off 0 bases at V and 3 bases at J, with 11 bases between the two ends. Germline-derived CDR1 and CDR2 are MNHEY and SVGAGI. The CDR3 totals 15 residues. CDR3 DNA: TGTGCCAGCAGTTACTCGGGGTCAGGGGACTATGGCTACACCTTC. Protein sequence: CASSYSGSGDYGYTF.

The chain joins TRBV11-2 to TRBJ1-3; D is unclear. The CDR3 contains 13 residues. In germline, CDR1 is SGHAT, CDR2 FQNNGV. Deletions cut 5 bases from V and 3 bases from J, with 8 bases between. In nucleotides, the CDR3 is TGTGCCAGCAGCCGTCCCGGTGGAAACACCATATATTTT. Protein product: CASSRPGGNTIYF.